These 5 T cell receptor beta chains were all obtained from the same sample, sequenced in a study of T-cell reconstitution after alpha-beta-depleted transplantation in children. Unique molecular identifiers featured in how the TCRbeta library was prepared. TCRdb reprocessed the PCR reads via MiXCR and lists one record per CDR3 protein. This table has 200,000 or so distinct CDR3 sequences, roughly 6% appearing once. Sequenced material: PBMCs, taken before TCRalphabeta/CD19-depleted stem cell transplant. The receptor source for this set is a girl less than two years old with combined immunodeficiency, due to receive a stem cell transplant.

This clonotype was recorded at least ten times. This chain links TRBV5-1 with TRBJ2-2; D remains ambiguous. CDR1 is SGHRS and CDR2 is YFSETQ in the germline V gene. V was trimmed by 0 bases and J by 2 bases, leaving 8 bases between them. This CDR3 has 15 amino acids. This chain's CDR3 is CASSLGQTNTGELFF. CDR3 nucleotide sequence: TGCGCCAGCAGCTTGGGGCAGACCAACACCGGGGAGCTGTTTTTT.

The chain recombines TRBV18 with TRBJ1-2; 8 bases are shared with TRBD1. Germline CDR1 and CDR2: KGHSH and LQKENI. V lost 2 bases, J lost 2 bases, and 7 bases stayed unmatched. This CDR3 has 16 amino acids. CDR3 sequence (DNA): TGTGCCAGCTCACCATGGACAGGGCGCCAAAACTATGGCTACACCTTC. Amino acid sequence: CASSPWTGRQNYGYTF.

This rearrangement joins TRBV18 to TRBJ2-1; either TRBD1 or TRBD2 may fit D (5 bases each). The CDR3 runs 15 residues. Trimming stripped 3 bases from V and 6 bases from J, with 15 bases between. Germline V lookup: CDR1 KGHSH, CDR2 LQKENI. DNA of the CDR3: TGTGCCAGCTCACCGGGACCCCCTTCGGGCAATGAGCAGTTCTTC. Amino acids: CASSPGPPSGNEQFF.

This clonotype occurred many times. The CDR3 DNA sequence: TGCAGTGCTAGAGATCTCTCGCCCTGGCGTTCCTACAATGAGCAGTTCTTC. It is translated as CSARDLSPWRSYNEQFF. The chain couples TRBV20-1 to TRBJ2-1; D not resolved. There are 17 residues in the CDR3. Looked up from germline, CDR1 is DFQATT and CDR2 is SNEGSKA (reference sequence). Deletions cut 0 bases from V and 1 base from J, with 16 bases between.

The table lists this clonotype with many counts. This chain uses TRBV7-2 with TRBJ2-7; no clear D gene. This CDR3 region has 14 residues. The ends were cut back, 1 base at V and 2 bases at J, with 9 bases in the middle. CDR1 is SGHTA, CDR2 FQGNSA, per germline. The CDR3: CASSLGVMAYEQYF. In nucleotides, the CDR3 is TGTGCCAGCAGCTTAGGAGTTATGGCCTACGAGCAGTACTTC.